This passage covers 13 T cell receptor beta chains from one sample sequenced in a study of T cells after yellow fever vaccination. TCRdb re-called the 5' RACE reads with MiXCR, one entry per CDR3 protein. Seen here are hundreds of thousands of distinct CDR3 sequences, 9% to 15% observed once, and the top ten hold just under 15%. This sample comprised PBMCs, obtained on the day of the yellow fever booster vaccination. All receptors come from a man aged 25-45 years who received the YFV17D yellow fever vaccine.

The chain uses TRBV14 and TRBJ2-1; TRBD2 is a possible D gene (6 bases). Trimming stripped 5 bases from V and 0 bases from J, with 14 bases between. The CDR3 totals 16 residues. Looked up from germline, CDR1 is SGHDN and CDR2 is FVKESK. The DNA of the CDR3 is TGTGCCAGCAGCAAGCTCGGGGGTAGCTCCTACAATGAGCAGTTCTTC. The encoded protein is CASSKLGGSSYNEQFF.

Only a few counts were recorded for this clonotype. The chain recombines TRBV5-1 with TRBJ1-1; 9 nucleotides match TRBD1. The CDR3 has 18 amino acids. Germline assignment: CDR1 SGHRS and CDR2 YFSETQ. Trimming removed 4 bases from V and 4 bases from J; junction bases left unmatched: 17. In DNA, the CDR3 is TGCGCCAGCAGCGATAGGTGGACAGGGGCGTTTGCTAGCACTGAAGCTTTCTTT. Translated, it gives CASSDRWTGAFASTEAFF.

The J gene is TRBJ1-1, the V gene TRBV19; no clear D. Germline loops: CDR1 LNHDA, CDR2 SQIVND (reference sequence). The CDR3 has 12 amino acids. Trimming took 6 bases from V and 2 from J, leaving 7 bases between them. The CDR3 DNA reads as TGTGCCAGTAGAACCTACAACACTGAAGCTTTCTTT. This gives the protein CASRTYNTEAFF.

The V and J genes are TRBV11-2 and TRBJ2-5; a possible D gene is TRBD2 (6 bases). V gave up 7 bases and J gave up 4 bases, with 13 bases separating them. Germline V lookup: CDR1 SGHAT, CDR2 FQNNGV. This CDR3 spans 13 amino acids. CDR3 protein: CASNPSGGETQYF. The CDR3 DNA follows: TGTGCCAGCAACCCATCCGGGGGAGAGACCCAGTACTTC.

J is TRBJ2-7 and V is TRBV6-1; 7 nucleotides line up with TRBD1. The CDR3 totals 14 residues. Trimming took 5 bases from V and 3 from J; bases not matched to a gene: 7. In germline, CDR1 is MNHNS, CDR2 SASEGT. The CDR3 here is CASSRAGTDYEQYF. CDR3 in DNA: TGTGCCAGCAGTCGGGCCGGGACAGACTACGAGCAGTACTTC.

The sample holds a few counts of this clonotype. The chain recombines TRBV7-9 with TRBJ2-7; D not resolved. V lost 5 bases, J lost 1 base, and 9 bases lay in between. This CDR3 has 13 residues. The V gene's germline CDR1 is SEHNR and CDR2 FQNEAQ (reference sequence). The CDR3: CASSPPVSYEQYF. Written as DNA, the CDR3 is TGTGCCAGCAGCCCCCCCGTTTCCTACGAGCAGTACTTC.

This clonotype turned up a few times. V gene TRBV6-1 combines with J gene TRBJ1-2, with no clear D. The V gene's germline CDR1 is MNHNS and CDR2 SASEGT. V was clipped by 1 base and J by 4 bases, with 4 bases between them. This CDR3 region has 12 residues. The CDR3 DNA sequence: TGTGCCAGCAGTGAAGGCAGCTATGGCTACACCTTC. Translated, it gives CASSEGSYGYTF.

This clonotype was detected a few times. This rearrangement joins TRBV5-1 to TRBJ1-4; D is perhaps TRBD1 (6 bases). Trimming took off 1 base at V and 2 bases at J, with 9 bases between the two ends. The V gene's germline CDR1 is SGHRS and CDR2 YFSETQ. This CDR3 comprises 15 residues. Written as DNA, the CDR3 is TGCGCCAGCAGCTTGACAGGGCAGACTAATGAAAAACTGTTTTTT. It is translated as CASSLTGQTNEKLFF.

There are a few counts of this clonotype. The gene calls are TRBV6-5 and TRBJ1-1; D unresolved. CDR1 is MNHEY, CDR2 SVGAGI, per germline. The CDR3 totals 13 residues. Trimming took 2 bases from V and 7 from J, leaving 11 bases between them. CDR3 bases: TGTGCCAGCAGTTACCGGTGGGGTGGTGAAGCTTTCTTT. As protein: CASSYRWGGEAFF.

The chain employs TRBV5-1 and TRBJ2-7; 10 nucleotides agree with TRBD2. Germline assignment: CDR1 SGHRS and CDR2 YFSETQ. The CDR3 has 13 amino acids. Unmatched junction bases numbered 6, after V lost 5 bases and J lost 7 bases. CDR3 nucleotides: TGCGCCAGCAGGCTAGCGGGAGCTATTGAGCAGTACTTC. The encoded protein is CASRLAGAIEQYF. The entire variable domain, with the rest obtained from reference TRBV5-1 and TRBJ2-7, is as follows: KAGVTQTPRYLIKTRGQQVTLSCSPISGHRSVSWYQQTPGQGLQFLFEYFSETQRNKGNFPGRFSGRQFSNSRSEMNVSTLELGDSALYLCASRLAGAIEQYFGPGTRLTVT.

The genes are TRBV7-2 and TRBJ2-1; D may correspond to TRBD1 or TRBD2 (5 bases each). Germline V gene lookup returns CDR1 SGHTA and CDR2 FQGNSA. V was clipped by 6 bases and J by 10 bases, with 16 bases between them. The CDR3 sequence is 13 residues long. The CDR3 here is CASRRDVWGEQFF. The CDR3 DNA reads TGTGCCAGCAGACGGGACGTTTGGGGGGAGCAGTTCTTC.

A few counts support this clonotype. The gene calls are TRBV6-5 and TRBJ1-6; 7 bases map to TRBD1. The V segment lost 6 bases and the J segment 0 bases; nucleotides outside the gene matches: 8. The germline V gene has CDR1 MNHEY and CDR2 SVGAGI. The CDR3 length is 17 residues. CDR3 coding DNA: TGTGCCAGCAGCTATCCCAGGGGGAGCTCCTATAATTCACCCCTCCACTTT. It yields the protein CASSYPRGSSYNSPLHF.

The CDR3 DNA is TGTGCCAGCAGCTTGGTTTCAGTCCTGAATGCTAATGAAAAACTGTTTTTT. Its translation: CASSLVSVLNANEKLFF. The chain joins TRBV5-6 to TRBJ1-4; D gene uncertain. Germline CDR1 SGHDT, CDR2 YYEEEE. This CDR3 has 17 residues. With 0 bases removed from V and 3 bases from J, the gap between germline ends came to 15 bases.